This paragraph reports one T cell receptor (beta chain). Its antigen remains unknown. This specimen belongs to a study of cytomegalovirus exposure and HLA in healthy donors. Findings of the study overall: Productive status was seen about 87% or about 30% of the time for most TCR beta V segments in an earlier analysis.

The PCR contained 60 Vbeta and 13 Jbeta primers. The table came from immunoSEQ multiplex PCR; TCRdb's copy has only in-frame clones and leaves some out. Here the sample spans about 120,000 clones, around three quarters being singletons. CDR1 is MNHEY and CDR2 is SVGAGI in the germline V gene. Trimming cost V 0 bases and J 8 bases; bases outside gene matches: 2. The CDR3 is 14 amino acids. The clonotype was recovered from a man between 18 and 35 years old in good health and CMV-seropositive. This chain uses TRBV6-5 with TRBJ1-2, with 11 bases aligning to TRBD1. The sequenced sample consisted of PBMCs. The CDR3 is CASSYSDRGQGYTF. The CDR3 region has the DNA TGTGCCAGCAGTTACTCGGACAGGGGGCAGGGCTACACCTTC.